Following are 10 T cell receptor beta chains from one sample sequenced in a study of shared clonotypes between healthy human individuals (dated by TCRdb to about 2020). Libraries came from the immunoSEQ multiplex PCR assay. The table was pulled from immuneACCESS by TCRdb, which kept in-frame rearrangements only. Such tables lose some clones; where checked, under half of the loss comes from unresolved V genes, and the rest has no known cause. Counted in this sample were roughly 700,000 clones; less than 95% of them appeared once. More than 30% of the sample lies in the top ten. The sample was memory CD8+ T cells from PBMCs. The cell subset or site tag for this specimen amounts to: CD45RO+ cells pooled with CCR7-negative TemRA cells. The receptors here all came from a man aged 18 to 30 in good health. Some clones in this sample may be carry-over from other donors' samples.

V gene TRBV28 combines with J gene TRBJ1-2; maybe TRBD1 (5 bases). Germline-derived CDR1 and CDR2 are MDHEN and SYDVKM. V was clipped by 5 bases and J by 6 bases, with 13 bases between them. The CDR3 is made up of 13 amino acids. The CDR3 nucleotides are TGTGCCAGCAGTGAGTCAGTGGGGGATGGCTACACCTTC. It yields the protein CASSESVGDGYTF.

The rearrangement uses TRBV5-5 and TRBJ1-5, with 7 bases lining up with TRBD1. V trimming: 1 base; J trimming: 5 bases; junction bases outside the gene matches: 3. The germline CDR1 and CDR2 sequences are SGHKS and YYEKEE (reference sequence). The CDR3 covers 14 residues. The CDR3 loop is CASSLWQGDQPQHF. CDR3 DNA sequence: TGTGCCAGCAGCTTGTGGCAGGGGGATCAGCCCCAGCATTTT.

The count of this clone is one. The rearrangement joins TRBV13 to TRBJ1-1; D not certain. Germline V gene sequence: CDR1 PRHDT, CDR2 FYEKMQ (reference sequence). V was cut by 3 bases and J by 1 base, with 9 bases left in between. This CDR3 comprises 14 residues. CDR3 in amino acids: CASSFGRKNTEAFF. CDR3 nucleotide sequence: TGTGCCAGCAGCTTCGGACGGAAGAACACTGAAGCTTTCTTT.

This chain connects TRBV19 to TRBJ2-2, with D unclear. The CDR3 totals 16 residues. Trimming cost V 5 bases and J 3 bases, with 16 bases left between them. Germline CDR1 is LNHDA and CDR2 is SQIVND (reference sequence). For the CDR3, the DNA is TGTGCCAGTAGTCAGAGTAATATGGGGTACACCGGGGAGCTGTTTTTT. Residues: CASSQSNMGYTGELFF.

V is TRBV7-9 and J is TRBJ2-1; a weak D match, TRBD2 (6 bases). V dropped 5 bases and J dropped 7 bases, with 18 bases sitting between them. Germline CDR1 reads SEHNR; CDR2 reads FQNEAQ (reference sequence). The CDR3 spans 15 residues. CDR3 in amino acids: CASSLLRGKANEQFF. In DNA, the CDR3 is TGTGCCAGCAGCCTACTGCGCGGGAAGGCGAATGAGCAGTTCTTC.

The genes are TRBV4-2 and TRBJ2-1, with 8 bases that match TRBD2. The V gene's germline CDR1 is LGHNA and CDR2 YNFKEQ. Trimming cost V 4 bases and J 0 bases; bases outside gene matches: 8. This CDR3 region has 17 residues. CDR3 sequence reads: CASSLHAGGSSYNEQFF. CDR3 nucleotides: TGTGCCAGCAGCCTCCACGCGGGAGGAAGCTCCTACAATGAGCAGTTCTTC.

The V and J genes are TRBV29-1 and TRBJ2-2, with 8 bases matching TRBD2. The junction had 3 bases not matched to a gene; V was cut back by 3 bases and J by 0 bases. This CDR3 has 15 residues. From germline, CDR1 is SQVTM and CDR2 ANQGSEA. The CDR3 bases are TGCAGCGTTGAGGGTAGCGGGGCGAACACCGGGGAGCTGTTTTTT. Its protein is CSVEGSGANTGELFF.

The V call is TRBV13, the J call TRBJ2-3; D not resolved. With 3 bases removed from V and 0 bases from J, the gap between germline ends came to 4 bases. Germline V gives CDR1 PRHDT, CDR2 FYEKMQ (reference sequence). The length of the CDR3 is 13 residues. The CDR3 DNA reads as TGTGCCAGCAGCTTCGGGAGCACAGATACGCAGTATTTT. Translation: CASSFGSTDTQYF.

The chain recombines TRBV6-6 with TRBJ2-2; 7 bases fit TRBD2. The CDR3 contains 13 residues. Per the germline V gene, CDR1 is MNHNY and CDR2 is SVGAGI (reference sequence). V shed 8 bases and J 0 bases; nucleotides not matched to a gene: 0. The CDR3 nucleotides are TGTGCCAGCCGGGGGGCGAACACCGGGGAGCTGTTTTTT. This codes for CASRGANTGELFF.

The chain uses TRBV7-9 and TRBJ2-7; D is possibly TRBD2 (6 bases). Germline V CDR1 and CDR2: SEHNR, FQNEAQ (reference sequence). The CDR3 runs 15 residues. The V end was cut by 1 base, the J end by 5 bases, with 15 bases between. CDR3 sequence (DNA): TGTGCCAGCAGCTTAGTTTCGGCGGGAAAAAACGAGCAGTACTTC. Residues: CASSLVSAGKNEQYF.